This T cell receptor beta chain emerged from a study of shared T cell receptors in the human thymus. The assay was immunoSEQ multiplex PCR, and TCRdb's table has in-frame clones only and misses some. The sample comprises about 380,000 clones, roughly 94% of which are singletons, and 0.015% to 0.025% rests with the top ten. V was pared by 3 bases and J by 0 bases, with 15 bases of the junction left unmatched. Germline CDR1 reads SGDLS; CDR2 reads YYNGEE. The CDR3 loop spans 19 amino acids. Sequenced sample: thymocytes. The chain has TRBV9 and TRBJ1-1; TRBD1 aligns across 9 bases. The sequence was collected from a human donor. CDR3 residues: CASSESAGTGFDMNTEAFF. In nucleotides, the CDR3 is TGTGCCAGCAGCGAATCAGCCGGGACAGGGTTTGACATGAACACTGAAGCTTTCTTT. Variable domain in full (rest from reference TRBV9 and TRBJ1-1): DSGVTQTPKHLITATGQRVTLRCSPRSGDLSVYWYQQSLDQGLQFLIQYYNGEERAKGNILERFSAQQFPDLHSELNLSSLELGDSALYFCASSESAGTGFDMNTEAFFGQGTRLTVV.